The 6 T cell receptor beta chains below come from one sample, sequenced in a study of technical replicates of blood from a handful of donors. Profiling relied on immunoSEQ multiplex PCR, and the TCRdb table lists in-frame clones only, not all of them. The data hold about 79,000 clones, with 85% to 95% observed a single time. The material sequenced was T cells isolated from PBMCs. These receptor sequences come from a human donor in good health.

The chain recombines TRBV6-1 with TRBJ2-5; no clear D gene. Germline assignment: CDR1 MNHNS and CDR2 SASEGT. The CDR3 runs to 10 residues. The V gene lost 6 bases and the J gene lost 4 bases, with 3 bases spanning the gap. The CDR3 nucleotides read TGTGCCAGCAGGCGAGAGACCCAGTACTTC. Protein sequence: CASRRETQYF.

The chain's CDR3 is CASSLRQATDTQYF. The CDR3 bases are TGTGCCAGCAGCTTACGACAGGCGACAGATACGCAGTATTTT. The chain links TRBV11-2 to TRBJ2-3; a possible D gene is TRBD1 (6 bases). The V end was cut by 2 bases, the J end by 3 bases, with 9 bases between. This CDR3 comprises 14 residues. Germline values: CDR1 SGHAT, CDR2 FQNNGV.

This clone was observed a few times. The J gene is TRBJ1-1, the V gene TRBV9; unclear D gene. Trimming took 0 bases from V and 2 from J, leaving 8 bases between them. Germline V CDR1 and CDR2: SGDLS, YYNGEE. The CDR3 runs to 14 residues. CDR3 loop: CASSVAGVNTEAFF. In DNA form, the CDR3 reads TGTGCCAGCAGCGTAGCTGGAGTCAACACTGAAGCTTTCTTT. The full variable domain, in which reference TRBV9 and TRBJ1-1 provide the parts outside the CDR3, is DSGVTQTPKHLITATGQRVTLRCSPRSGDLSVYWYQQSLDQGLQFLIQYYNGEERAKGNILERFSAQQFPDLHSELNLSSLELGDSALYFCASSVAGVNTEAFFGQGTRLTVV.

This clone was found once. The rearrangement links TRBV19 to TRBJ2-1, with 8 nucleotides matching TRBD1. The germline V gene encodes CDR1 LNHDA and CDR2 SQIVND (reference sequence). The CDR3 is 13 amino acids. The V gene end was trimmed by 4 bases and the J gene end by 6 bases; junction bases not matched to a gene: 2. The CDR3 DNA reads TGTGCCAGTAGTACCACAGGGGGCAATGAGCAGTTCTTC. Its translation is CASSTTGGNEQFF.

V usage is TRBV5-1 and J usage is TRBJ2-1; D unresolved. Germline V gene data show CDR1 as SGHRS and CDR2 as YFSETQ. The CDR3 runs to 16 residues. Trimming removed 4 bases from V and 0 bases from J, with 14 bases in between. The CDR3 here is CASSLYGPSSYNEQFF. DNA for the CDR3: TGCGCCAGCAGCCTCTATGGGCCAAGCTCCTACAATGAGCAGTTCTTC.

This chain uses TRBV7-8 with TRBJ2-3; unclear D gene. V dropped 5 bases and J dropped 6 bases, with 12 bases sitting between them. The germline gives CDR1 SGHVS, CDR2 FQNEAQ. The CDR3 is 13 amino acids. The CDR3 DNA follows: TGTGCCAGCAGCCTTGCTGACGGGGATACGCAGTATTTT. Translation: CASSLADGDTQYF.